This T cell receptor beta chain was found in a study of cytomegalovirus exposure and HLA in healthy donors. Study-wide results and limits: Cytomegalovirus association was assigned to about 150 TCR beta chains. DRB1 had the most TCR associations and HLA-C the fewest, a later analysis found, with rates varying by HLA locus.

Notes on this clone: Its antigen is still unknown.

Unmatched junction bases numbered 3, after V lost 0 bases and J lost 5 bases. This CDR3 comprises 14 residues. The germline gives CDR1 MNHEY, CDR2 SMNVEV (reference sequence). This cohort consisted of healthy bone marrow donors. PCR involved 60 Vbeta and 13 Jbeta primers. The table came from immunoSEQ multiplex PCR; TCRdb's copy has only in-frame clones and leaves some out. The sample shows around 98,000 clones, 70% of them seen only once. The TCR was taken from a man aged 45 to 65 in good health and CMV-seronegative. Sequenced input: PBMCs. The rearrangement joins TRBV27 to TRBJ2-7; 8 nucleotides line up with TRBD1. In nucleotides, the CDR3 is TGTGCCAGCAGTTTATCGAGGACAGGGAACGAGCAGTACTTC. This encodes CASSLSRTGNEQYF.